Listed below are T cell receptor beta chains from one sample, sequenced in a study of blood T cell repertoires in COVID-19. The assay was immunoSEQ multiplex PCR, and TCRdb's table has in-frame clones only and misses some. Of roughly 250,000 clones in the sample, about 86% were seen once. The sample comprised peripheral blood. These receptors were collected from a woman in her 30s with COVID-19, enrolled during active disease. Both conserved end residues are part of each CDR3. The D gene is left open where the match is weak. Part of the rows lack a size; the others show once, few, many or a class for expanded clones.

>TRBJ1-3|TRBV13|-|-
CASSLARDSQAIYF
TGTGCCAGCAGCTTAGCCCGGGACTCCCAGGCCATATATTTT
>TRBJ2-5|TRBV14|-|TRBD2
CASSRVQRGQETQYF
TGTGCCAGCAGCCGTGTACAGCGGGGTCAAGAGACCCAGTACTTC
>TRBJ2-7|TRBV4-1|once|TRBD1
CASRPGQGGYEQYF
TGCGCCAGCAGACCGGGACAGGGCGGCTACGAGCAGTACTTC
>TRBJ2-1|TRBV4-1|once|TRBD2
CASSPFLAGGHNEQFF
TGCGCCAGCAGCCCCTTTCTAGCGGGGGGCCACAATGAGCAGTTCTTC
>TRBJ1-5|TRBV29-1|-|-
CSGSWGLGQPQHF
TGCAGCGGAAGCTGGGGGCTCGGACAGCCCCAGCATTTT
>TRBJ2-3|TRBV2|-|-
CASSDGASTQYF
TGTGCCAGCAGCGATGGGGCATCTACGCAGTATTTT
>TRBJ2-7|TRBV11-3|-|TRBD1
CASSQRTGDYEQYF
TGTGCCAGCAGCCAGCGGACAGGCGACTACGAGCAGTACTTC
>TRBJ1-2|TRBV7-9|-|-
CASSLWSREDYTF
TGTGCCAGCAGCTTATGGAGCAGGGAGGACTACACCTTC
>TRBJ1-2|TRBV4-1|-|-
CASSQDWAGNYGYTF
TGCGCCAGCAGCCAAGATTGGGCAGGGAACTATGGCTACACCTTC
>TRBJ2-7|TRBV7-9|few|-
CASSLRGTQYF
TGTGCCAGCAGCCTACGGGGGACGCAGTACTTC
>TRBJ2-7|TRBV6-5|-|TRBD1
CASRRTGSYEQYF
TGTGCCAGCAGACGGACAGGGTCCTACGAGCAGTACTTC
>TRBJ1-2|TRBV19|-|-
CASSIGGYRGYTF
TGTGCCAGTAGTATTGGGGGGTATCGTGGCTACACCTTC
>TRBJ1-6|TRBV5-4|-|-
CASSSGAGGSYNSPLHF
TGTGCCAGCAGCTCGGGGGCGGGAGGCTCCTATAATTCACCCCTCCACTTT
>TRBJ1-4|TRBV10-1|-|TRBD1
CASSDTGTGGEKLFF
TGCGCCAGCAGTGATACCGGGACAGGGGGTGAAAAACTGTTTTTT
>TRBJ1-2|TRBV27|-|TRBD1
CASSFRRQGMRGYTF
TGTGCCAGCAGCTTTCGCCGACAGGGGATGAGGGGCTACACCTTC
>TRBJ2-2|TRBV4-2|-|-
CASSQVVWHQRDTGELFF
TGTGCCAGCAGCCAAGTCGTCTGGCACCAGAGGGACACCGGGGAGCTGTTTTTT
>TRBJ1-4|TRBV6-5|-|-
CASSFGLNLGKLFF
TGTGCCAGCAGTTTCGGACTAAACTTGGGAAAACTGTTTTTT
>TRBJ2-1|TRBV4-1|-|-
CASSFNGQREMNNEQFF
TGCGCCAGCAGCTTTAACGGACAGCGTGAAATGAACAATGAGCAGTTCTTC
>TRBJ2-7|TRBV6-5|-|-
CASSSRDIDYEQYF
TGTGCCAGCAGTTCCCGGGACATAGACTACGAGCAGTACTTC
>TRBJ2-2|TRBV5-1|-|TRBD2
CASSSLAGANTGELFF
TGCGCCAGCAGCTCACTAGCGGGGGCGAACACCGGGGAGCTGTTTTTT
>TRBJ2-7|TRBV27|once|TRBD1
CASSRQGYYEQYF
TGTGCCAGCAGTCGACAGGGGTACTACGAGCAGTACTTC
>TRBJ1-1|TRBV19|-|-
CASSIDVERNAFF
TGTGCCAGTAGTATAGATGTTGAGAGGAATGCTTTCTTT
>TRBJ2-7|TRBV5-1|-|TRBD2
CASSLGVGSGSIEQYF
TGCGCCAGCAGCTTGGGGGTCGGTAGCGGGTCGATCGAGCAGTACTTC
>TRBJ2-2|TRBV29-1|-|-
CSGYRGGAGTGELFF
TGCAGCGGTTATAGGGGGGGCGCAGGCACCGGGGAGCTGTTTTTT
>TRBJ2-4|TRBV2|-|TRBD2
CASSGLAGGRENIQYF
TGTGCCAGCTCGGGACTAGCGGGGGGGCGTGAAAACATTCAGTACTTC
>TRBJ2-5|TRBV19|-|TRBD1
CASSGRGQKETQYF
TGTGCCAGTAGTGGCCGGGGACAGAAAGAGACCCAGTACTTC
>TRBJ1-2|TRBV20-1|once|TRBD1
CSASGQGNGYTF
TGCAGTGCTAGTGGACAGGGAAATGGCTACACCTTC
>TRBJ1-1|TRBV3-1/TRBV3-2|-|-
CASSPLDFSGSFF
TGTGCCAGCAGCCCGTTAGACTTCAGTGGTTCTTTCTTT
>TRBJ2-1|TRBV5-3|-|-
CARSYHYEQFF
TGTGCCAGAAGCTACCACTATGAGCAGTTCTTC
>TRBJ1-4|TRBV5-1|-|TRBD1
CASSLGHRGKVNEKLFF
TGCGCCAGCAGCTTAGGGCACAGGGGGAAAGTTAATGAAAAACTGTTTTTT
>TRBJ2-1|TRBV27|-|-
CASIGGGNEQFF
TGTGCCAGCATAGGGGGGGGAAATGAGCAGTTCTTC
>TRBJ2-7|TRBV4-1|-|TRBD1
CASSRVGQGSNEQYF
TGCGCCAGCAGCCGAGTAGGACAGGGTAGTAACGAGCAGTACTTC
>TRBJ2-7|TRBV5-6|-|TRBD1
CASSEVGQPYEQYF
TGTGCCAGCAGCGAAGTGGGACAGCCATACGAGCAGTACTTC
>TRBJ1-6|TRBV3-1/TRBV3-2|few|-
CASKNSNSPLHF
TGTGCCAGCAAGAACAGTAATTCACCCCTCCACTTT
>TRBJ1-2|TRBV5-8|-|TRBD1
CASSFISQGNGYTF
TGTGCCAGCAGCTTTATATCACAGGGGAATGGCTACACCTTC
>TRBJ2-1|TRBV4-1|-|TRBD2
CASRVLAGGLNEQFF
TGCGCCAGCAGGGTGCTAGCGGGGGGGCTCAATGAGCAGTTCTTC
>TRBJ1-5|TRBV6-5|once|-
CASKGQYQPQHF
TGTGCCAGCAAGGGGCAGTATCAGCCCCAGCATTTT
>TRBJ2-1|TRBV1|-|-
CTSSQVGLGGGVYYNEQFF
TGCACCAGCAGCCAAGTAGGGCTAGGAGGGGGGGTGTACTACAATGAGCAGTTCTTC
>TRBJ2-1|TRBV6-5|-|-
CASSRAAGLGQFF
TGTGCCAGCAGCCGAGCTGCGGGGCTTGGGCAGTTCTTC
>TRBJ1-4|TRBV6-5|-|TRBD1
CASRGQGVTNEKLFF
TGTGCCAGCAGAGGACAGGGGGTCACTAATGAAAAACTGTTTTTT
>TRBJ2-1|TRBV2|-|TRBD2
CASSAEAGGYNEQFF
TGTGCCAGCAGTGCCGAGGCGGGGGGGTACAATGAGCAGTTCTTC
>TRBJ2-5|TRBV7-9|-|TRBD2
CASSSRGSGVFETQYF
TGTGCCAGCAGCTCCCGGGGTAGCGGGGTCTTCGAGACCCAGTACTTC
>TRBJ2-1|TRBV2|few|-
CASREDGFSYNEQFF
TGTGCCAGCAGAGAAGACGGTTTTTCCTACAATGAGCAGTTCTTC
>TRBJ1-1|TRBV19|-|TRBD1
CATTDRGNTEAFF
TGTGCCACCACCGACAGGGGGAACACTGAAGCTTTCTTT